This T cell receptor (beta chain) originates from a study of CD8 T cells in Susac syndrome. Germline V gives CDR1 MNHEY, CDR2 SMNVEV (reference sequence). V was pared by 5 bases and J by 7 bases, with 14 bases between. The CDR3 has 13 amino acids. Random hexamers were used to reverse transcribe about 0.45 to 1 ug of RNA. TCRdb re-analysed the immunoSEQ multiplex PCR reads in MiXCR, keeping a single row per CDR3 protein. The sample shows tens of thousands of distinct CDR3 sequences, approximately 94% of them seen only once. This clonotype originated in a human donor with multiple sclerosis. The V gene is TRBV27, the J gene TRBJ1-1; no clear D gene. The specimen sequenced was CD8+ T cells from PBMCs. In nucleotides, the CDR3 is TGTGCCAGCAGTCCGCAGAGGGCCCTTGAAGCTTTCTTT. It translates to CASSPQRALEAFF.